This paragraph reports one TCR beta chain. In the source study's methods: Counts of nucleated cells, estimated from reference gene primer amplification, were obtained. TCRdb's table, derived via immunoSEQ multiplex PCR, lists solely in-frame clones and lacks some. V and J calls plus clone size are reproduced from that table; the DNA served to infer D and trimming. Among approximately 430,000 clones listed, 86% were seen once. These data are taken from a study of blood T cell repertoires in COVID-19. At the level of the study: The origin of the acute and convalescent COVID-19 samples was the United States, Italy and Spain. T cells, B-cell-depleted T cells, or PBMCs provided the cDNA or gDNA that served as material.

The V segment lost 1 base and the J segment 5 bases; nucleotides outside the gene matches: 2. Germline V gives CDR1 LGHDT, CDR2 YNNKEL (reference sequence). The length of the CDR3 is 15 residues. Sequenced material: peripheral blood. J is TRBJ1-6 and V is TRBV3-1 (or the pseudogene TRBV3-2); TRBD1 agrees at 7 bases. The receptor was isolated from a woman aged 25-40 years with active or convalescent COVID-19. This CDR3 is CASSQGQGHNSPLHF. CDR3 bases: TGTGCCAGCAGCCAAGGACAGGGTCATAATTCACCCCTCCACTTT.